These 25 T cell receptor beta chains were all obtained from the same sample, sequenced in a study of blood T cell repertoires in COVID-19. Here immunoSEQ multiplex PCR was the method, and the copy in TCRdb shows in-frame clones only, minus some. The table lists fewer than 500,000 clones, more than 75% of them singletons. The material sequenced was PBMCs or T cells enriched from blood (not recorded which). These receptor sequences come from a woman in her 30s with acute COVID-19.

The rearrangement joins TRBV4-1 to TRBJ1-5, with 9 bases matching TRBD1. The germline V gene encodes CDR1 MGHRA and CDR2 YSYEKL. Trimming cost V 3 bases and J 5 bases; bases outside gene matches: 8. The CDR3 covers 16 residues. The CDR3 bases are TGCGCCAGCAGCCAGGATCCGGGACAGGGCCATCAGCCCCAGCATTTT. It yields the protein CASSQDPGQGHQPQHF.

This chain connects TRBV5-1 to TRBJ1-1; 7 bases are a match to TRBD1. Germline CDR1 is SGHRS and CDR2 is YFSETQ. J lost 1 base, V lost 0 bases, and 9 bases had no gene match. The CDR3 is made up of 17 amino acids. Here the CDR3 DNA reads TGCGCCAGCAGCTTGGAGGGGACAGTAGGATGGAACACTGAAGCTTTCTTT. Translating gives CASSLEGTVGWNTEAFF.

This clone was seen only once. The DNA for the CDR3 is TGTGCCATCAGTGAGGAGGATACCAATCAGCCCCAGCATTTT. Its translation: CAISEEDTNQPQHF. This chain links TRBV10-3 with TRBJ1-5; D remains unclear. Germline CDR1 is ENHRY and CDR2 is SYGVKD. This CDR3 region has 14 residues. Trimming cost V 2 bases and J 3 bases, with 8 bases left between them.

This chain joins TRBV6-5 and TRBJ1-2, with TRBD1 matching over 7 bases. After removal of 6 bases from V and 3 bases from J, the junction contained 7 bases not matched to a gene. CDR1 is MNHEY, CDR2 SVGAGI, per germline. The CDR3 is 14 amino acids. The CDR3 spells CASSRAGQHYGYTF. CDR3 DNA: TGTGCCAGCAGCCGCGCGGGACAGCACTATGGCTACACCTTC.

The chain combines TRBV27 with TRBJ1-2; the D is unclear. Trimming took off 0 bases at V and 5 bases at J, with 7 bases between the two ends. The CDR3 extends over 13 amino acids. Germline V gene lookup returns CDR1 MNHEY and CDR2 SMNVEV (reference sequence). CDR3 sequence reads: CASSLSGRYGYTF. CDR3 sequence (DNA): TGTGCCAGCAGTTTATCGGGGAGGTATGGCTACACCTTC.

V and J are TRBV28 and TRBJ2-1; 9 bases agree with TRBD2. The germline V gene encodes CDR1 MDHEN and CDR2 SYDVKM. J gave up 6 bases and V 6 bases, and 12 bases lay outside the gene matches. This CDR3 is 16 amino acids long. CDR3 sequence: CASSNIGGGARNEQFF. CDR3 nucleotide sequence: TGTGCCAGCAGCAACATTGGCGGGGGGGCCCGCAATGAGCAGTTCTTC.

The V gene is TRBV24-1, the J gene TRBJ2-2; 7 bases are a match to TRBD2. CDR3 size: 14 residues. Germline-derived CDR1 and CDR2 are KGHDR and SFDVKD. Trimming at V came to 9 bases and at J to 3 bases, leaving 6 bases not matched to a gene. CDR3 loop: CATAGLPYTGELFF. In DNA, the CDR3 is TGTGCCACCGCGGGACTACCATACACCGGGGAGCTGTTTTTT.

The CDR3 nucleotides read TGTGCCTGGAGGTACCGACTAGCGGGGGCCTACAATGAGCAGTTCTTC. This translates into CAWRYRLAGAYNEQFF. This chain links TRBV30 with TRBJ2-1; 12 positions agree with TRBD2. J lost 2 bases, V lost 3 bases, and 5 bases had no gene match. CDR3 length: 16 residues. Germline CDR1 reads GTSNPN; CDR2 reads SVGIG (reference sequence).

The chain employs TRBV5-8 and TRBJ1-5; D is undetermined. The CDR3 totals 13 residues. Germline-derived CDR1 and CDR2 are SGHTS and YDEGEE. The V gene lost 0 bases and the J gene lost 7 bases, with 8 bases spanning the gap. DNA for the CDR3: TGTGCCAGCAGCTTGGTGGCCGCACAGCCCCAGCATTTT. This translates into CASSLVAAQPQHF.

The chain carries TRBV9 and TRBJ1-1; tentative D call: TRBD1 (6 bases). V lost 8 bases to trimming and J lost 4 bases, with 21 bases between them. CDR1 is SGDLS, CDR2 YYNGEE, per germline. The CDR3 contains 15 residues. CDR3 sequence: CASTPSGGASTEAFF. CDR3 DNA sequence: TGTGCCAGTACTCCAAGTGGGGGCGCTTCCACTGAAGCTTTCTTT.

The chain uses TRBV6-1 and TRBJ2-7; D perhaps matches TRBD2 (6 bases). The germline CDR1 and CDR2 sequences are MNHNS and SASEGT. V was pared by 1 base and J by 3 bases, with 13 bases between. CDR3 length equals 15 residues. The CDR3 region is CASSEDTGGIYEQYF. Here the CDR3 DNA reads TGTGCCAGCAGTGAAGATACTGGAGGGATCTACGAGCAGTACTTC.

In DNA, the CDR3 is TGTGCCAGCAGCTTAGTTTACTCGGACTGGAGGGGGCTGAACACTGAAGCTTTCTTT. This gives the protein CASSLVYSDWRGLNTEAFF. This rearrangement joins TRBV7-9 to TRBJ1-1; TRBD1 matches at 7 bases. Germline-derived CDR1 and CDR2 are SEHNR and FQNEAQ (reference sequence). V lost 1 base, J lost 0 bases, and 14 bases stayed unmatched. The CDR3 is 19 amino acids.

CDR3 residues: CASSVESGDNEQFF. CDR3 bases: TGTGCCAGCAGCGTAGAGAGCGGAGACAATGAGCAGTTCTTC. V usage is TRBV2 and J usage is TRBJ2-1; D might be TRBD2 (5 bases). Trimming shortened V by 6 bases and J by 5 bases, and 14 bases separated the two germline ends. This CDR3 spans 14 amino acids. Germline V gene lookup returns CDR1 SNHLY and CDR2 FYNNEI.

CDR3 amino acids: CATSDSRTGGTEAFF. CDR3 nucleotides: TGTGCCACCAGTGATTCAAGGACAGGGGGGACTGAAGCTTTCTTT. This chain uses TRBV24-1 with TRBJ1-1; 10 nucleotides match TRBD1. Trimming took 2 bases from V and 5 from J; bases not matched to a gene: 4. The germline V gene has CDR1 KGHDR and CDR2 SFDVKD. This CDR3 region has 15 residues.

The CDR3 here is CASSSRPGQDRDTIYF. Here the CDR3 DNA reads TGTGCCAGCAGCTCTCGTCCGGGACAGGATCGTGACACCATATATTTT. The V call is TRBV7-2, the J call TRBJ1-3, with 8 bases aligning to TRBD1. CDR1 is SGHTA and CDR2 is FQGNSA in the germline V gene. V shed 4 bases and J 8 bases; nucleotides not matched to a gene: 13. The CDR3 runs 16 residues.

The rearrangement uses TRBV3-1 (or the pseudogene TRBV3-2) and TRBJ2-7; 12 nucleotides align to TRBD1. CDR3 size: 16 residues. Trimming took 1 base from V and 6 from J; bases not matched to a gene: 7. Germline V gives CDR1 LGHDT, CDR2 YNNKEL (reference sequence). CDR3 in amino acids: CASSQGRDRGHFEQYF. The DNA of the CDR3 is TGTGCCAGCAGCCAAGGCCGGGACAGGGGGCATTTCGAGCAGTACTTC.

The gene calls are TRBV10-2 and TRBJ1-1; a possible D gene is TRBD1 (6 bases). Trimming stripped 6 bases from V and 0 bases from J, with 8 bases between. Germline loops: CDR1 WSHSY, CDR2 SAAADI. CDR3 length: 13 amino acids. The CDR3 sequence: CASRAGVNTEAFF. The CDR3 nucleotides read TGCGCCAGCAGGGCAGGGGTGAACACTGAAGCTTTCTTT.

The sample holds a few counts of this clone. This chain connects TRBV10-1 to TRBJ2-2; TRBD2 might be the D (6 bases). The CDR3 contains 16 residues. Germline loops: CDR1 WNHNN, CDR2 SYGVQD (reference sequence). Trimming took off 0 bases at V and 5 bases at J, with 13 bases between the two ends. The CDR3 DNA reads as TGCGCCAGCAGTGAGTCCTTGGCCGGGGGTACCGGGGAGCTGTTTTTT. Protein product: CASSESLAGGTGELFF.

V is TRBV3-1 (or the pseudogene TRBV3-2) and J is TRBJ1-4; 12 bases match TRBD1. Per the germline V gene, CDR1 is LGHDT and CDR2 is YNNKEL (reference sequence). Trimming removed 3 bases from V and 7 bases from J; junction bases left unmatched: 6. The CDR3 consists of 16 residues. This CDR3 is CASSQGQGAFGEKLFF. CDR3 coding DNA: TGTGCCAGCAGCCAGGGACAGGGGGCCTTTGGTGAAAAACTGTTTTTT.

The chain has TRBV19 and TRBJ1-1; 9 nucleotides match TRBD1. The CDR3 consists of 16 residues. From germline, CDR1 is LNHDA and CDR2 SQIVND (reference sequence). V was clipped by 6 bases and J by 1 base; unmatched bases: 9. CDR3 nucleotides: TGTGCCAGTAGGTGGACAGGGGTATCTCCGAACACTGAAGCTTTCTTT. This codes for CASRWTGVSPNTEAFF.

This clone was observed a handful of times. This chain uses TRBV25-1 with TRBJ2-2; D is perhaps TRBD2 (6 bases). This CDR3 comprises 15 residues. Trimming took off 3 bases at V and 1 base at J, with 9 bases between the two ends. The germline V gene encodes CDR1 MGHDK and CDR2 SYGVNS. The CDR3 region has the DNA TGTGCCAGCAGTGAGGGGGGAAGGAACACCGGGGAGCTGTTTTTT. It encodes CASSEGGRNTGELFF.

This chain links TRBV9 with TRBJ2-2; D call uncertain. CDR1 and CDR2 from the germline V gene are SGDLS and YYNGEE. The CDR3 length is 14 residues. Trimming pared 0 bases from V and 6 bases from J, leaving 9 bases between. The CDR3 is CASSVEQLPGELFF. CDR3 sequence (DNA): TGTGCCAGCAGCGTAGAACAGCTCCCCGGGGAGCTGTTTTTT.

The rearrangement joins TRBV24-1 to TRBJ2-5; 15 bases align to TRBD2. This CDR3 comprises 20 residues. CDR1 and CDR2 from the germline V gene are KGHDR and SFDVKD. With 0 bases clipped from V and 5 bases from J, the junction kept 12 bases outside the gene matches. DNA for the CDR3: TGTGCCACCAGTGATTTGCCTGGGCGGACTAGCGGGGGGGCCTGGGAGACCCAGTACTTC. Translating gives CATSDLPGRTSGGAWETQYF.

DNA for the CDR3: TGTGCCAGCAGCTTAAAGACGGGGGAGCAGTACTTC. This codes for CASSLKTGEQYF. The chain links TRBV7-9 to TRBJ2-7; tentatively, D is TRBD2 (5 bases). CDR1 SEHNR and CDR2 FQNEAQ come from the germline V gene (reference sequence). This CDR3 comprises 12 residues. The germline V and J ends were trimmed by 2 bases and 7 bases, with 9 bases remaining between them.

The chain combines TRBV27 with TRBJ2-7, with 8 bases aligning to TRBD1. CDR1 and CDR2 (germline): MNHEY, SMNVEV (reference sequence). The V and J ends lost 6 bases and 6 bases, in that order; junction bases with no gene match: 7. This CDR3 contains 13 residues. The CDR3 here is CASSLGQGTEQYF. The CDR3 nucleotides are TGTGCCAGCAGCCTCGGACAGGGCACCGAGCAGTACTTC.